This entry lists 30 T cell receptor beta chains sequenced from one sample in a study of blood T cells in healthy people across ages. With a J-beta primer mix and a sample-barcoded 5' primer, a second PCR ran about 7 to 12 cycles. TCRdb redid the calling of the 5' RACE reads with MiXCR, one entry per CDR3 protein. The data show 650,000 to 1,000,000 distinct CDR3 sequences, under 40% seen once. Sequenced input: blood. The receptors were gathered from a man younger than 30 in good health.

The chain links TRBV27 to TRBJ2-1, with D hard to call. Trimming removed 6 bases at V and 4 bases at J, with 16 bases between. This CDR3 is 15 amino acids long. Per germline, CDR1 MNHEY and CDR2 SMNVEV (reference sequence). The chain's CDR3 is CASRDPGQLYNEQFF. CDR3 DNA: TGTGCCAGCAGGGACCCGGGTCAGTTATACAATGAGCAGTTCTTC.

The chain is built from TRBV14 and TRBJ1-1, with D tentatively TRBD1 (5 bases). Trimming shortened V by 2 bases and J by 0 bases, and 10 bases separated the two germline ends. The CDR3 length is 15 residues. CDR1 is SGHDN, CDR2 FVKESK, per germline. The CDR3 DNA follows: TGTGCCAGCAGCCAAATTAACAGGATGAACACTGAAGCTTTCTTT. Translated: CASSQINRMNTEAFF.

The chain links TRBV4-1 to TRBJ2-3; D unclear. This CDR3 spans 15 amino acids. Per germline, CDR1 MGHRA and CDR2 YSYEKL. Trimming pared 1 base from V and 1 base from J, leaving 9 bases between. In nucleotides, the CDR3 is TGCGCCAGCAGCCAAGTGGGCGTCGGCACAGATACGCAGTATTTT. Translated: CASSQVGVGTDTQYF.

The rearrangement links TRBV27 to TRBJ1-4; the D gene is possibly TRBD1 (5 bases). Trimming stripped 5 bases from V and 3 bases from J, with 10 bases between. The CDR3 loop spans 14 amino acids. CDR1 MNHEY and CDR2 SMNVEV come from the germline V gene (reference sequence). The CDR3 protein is CASSQDNSNEKLFF. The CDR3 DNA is TGTGCCAGCAGTCAGGACAATTCTAATGAAAAACTGTTTTTT. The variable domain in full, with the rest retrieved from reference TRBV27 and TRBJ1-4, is EAQVTQNPRYLITVTGKKLTVTCSQNMNHEYMSWYRQDPGLGLRQIYYSMNVEVTDKGDVPEGYKVSRKEKRNFPLILESPSPNQTSLYFCASSQDNSNEKLFFGSGTQLSVL.

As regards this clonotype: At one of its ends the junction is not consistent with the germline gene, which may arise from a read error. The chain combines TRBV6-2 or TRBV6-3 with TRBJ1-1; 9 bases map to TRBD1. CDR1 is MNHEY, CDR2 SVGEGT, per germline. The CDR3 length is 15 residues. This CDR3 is CASRYSNRGHRGAFF. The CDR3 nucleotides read TGTGCCAGCAGGTACTCGAACAGGGGGCATCGAGGAGCTTTCTTT.

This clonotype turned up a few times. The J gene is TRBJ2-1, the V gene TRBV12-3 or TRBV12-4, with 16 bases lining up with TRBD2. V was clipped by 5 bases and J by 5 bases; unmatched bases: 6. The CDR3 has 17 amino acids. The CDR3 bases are TGTGCCAGCAGTCCGACGGGACTAGCGGGGGGGAACAATGAGCAGTTCTTC. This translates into CASSPTGLAGGNNEQFF.

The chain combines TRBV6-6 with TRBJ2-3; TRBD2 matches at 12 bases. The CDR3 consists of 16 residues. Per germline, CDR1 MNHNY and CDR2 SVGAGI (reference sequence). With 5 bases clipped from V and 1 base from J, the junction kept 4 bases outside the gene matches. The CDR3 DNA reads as TGTGCCAGCAGTCGGACTAGCGGGGCCCGCACAGATACGCAGTATTTT. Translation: CASSRTSGARTDTQYF.

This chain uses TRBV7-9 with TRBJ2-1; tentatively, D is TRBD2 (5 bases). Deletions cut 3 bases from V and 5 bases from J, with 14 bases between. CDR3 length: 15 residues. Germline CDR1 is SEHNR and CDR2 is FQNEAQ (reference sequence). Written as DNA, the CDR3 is TGTGCCAGCAGCTTTGCAAAATCTAGCCACAATGAGCAGTTCTTC. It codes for CASSFAKSSHNEQFF. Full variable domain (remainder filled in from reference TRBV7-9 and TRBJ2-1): DTGVSQNPRHKITKRGQNVTFRCDPISEHNRLYWYRQTLGQGPEFLTYFQNEAQLEKSRLLSDRFSAERPKGSFSTLEIQRTEQGDSAMYLCASSFAKSSHNEQFFGPGTRLTVL.

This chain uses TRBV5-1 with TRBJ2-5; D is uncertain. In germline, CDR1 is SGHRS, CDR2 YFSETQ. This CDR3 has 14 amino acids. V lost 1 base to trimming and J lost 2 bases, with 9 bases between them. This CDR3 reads CASSLNMVQETQYF. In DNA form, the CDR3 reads TGCGCCAGCAGCTTGAATATGGTGCAAGAGACCCAGTACTTC.

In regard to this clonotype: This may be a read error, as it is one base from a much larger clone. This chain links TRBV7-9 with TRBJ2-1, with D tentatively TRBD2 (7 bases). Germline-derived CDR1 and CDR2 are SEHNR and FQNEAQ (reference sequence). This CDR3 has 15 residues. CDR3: CASGRGAAPFNGQFF. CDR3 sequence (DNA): TGTGCCAGCGGCCGGGGGGCGGCACCCTTTAATGGGCAGTTCTTC.

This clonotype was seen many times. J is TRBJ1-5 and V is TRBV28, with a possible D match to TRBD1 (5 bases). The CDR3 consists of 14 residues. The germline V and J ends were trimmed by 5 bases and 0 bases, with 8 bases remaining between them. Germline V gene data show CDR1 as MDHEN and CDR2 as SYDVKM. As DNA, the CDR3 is TGTGCCAGCAGTCCGACAGATAGCAATCAGCCCCAGCATTTT. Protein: CASSPTDSNQPQHF.

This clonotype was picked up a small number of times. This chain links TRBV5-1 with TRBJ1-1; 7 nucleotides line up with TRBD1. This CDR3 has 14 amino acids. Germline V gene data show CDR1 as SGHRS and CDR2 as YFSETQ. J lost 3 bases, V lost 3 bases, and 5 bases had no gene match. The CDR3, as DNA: TGCGCCAGCAGCTCCGGGACAGCCGACACTGAAGCTTTCTTT. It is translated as CASSSGTADTEAFF.

The CDR3 DNA reads as TGTGCCAGCAGCTCCAGAGACATGAACACTGAAGCTTTCTTT. Its protein is CASSSRDMNTEAFF. The V and J genes are TRBV7-9 and TRBJ1-1, with D unresolved. Trimming took off 4 bases at V and 0 bases at J, with 9 bases between the two ends. CDR1 and CDR2 from the germline V gene are SEHNR and FQNEAQ (reference sequence). This CDR3 has 14 residues.

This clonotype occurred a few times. The CDR3 coding sequence is TGTGCCAGCAGTTTCGGGACAATAATGAACAAACTGTTTTTT. Translating it yields CASSFGTIMNKLFF. This chain connects TRBV12-3 or TRBV12-4 to TRBJ1-4; D is possibly TRBD1 (6 bases). V lost 3 bases to trimming and J lost 11 bases, with 16 bases between them. This CDR3 has 14 amino acids.

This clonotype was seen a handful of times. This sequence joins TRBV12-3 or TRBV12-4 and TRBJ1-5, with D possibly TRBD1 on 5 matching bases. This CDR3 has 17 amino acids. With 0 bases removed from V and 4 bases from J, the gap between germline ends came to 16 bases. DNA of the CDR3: TGTGCCAGCAGTTTAGCGCGGTCGCCCGAGGGGAATCAGCCCCAGCATTTT. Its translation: CASSLARSPEGNQPQHF.

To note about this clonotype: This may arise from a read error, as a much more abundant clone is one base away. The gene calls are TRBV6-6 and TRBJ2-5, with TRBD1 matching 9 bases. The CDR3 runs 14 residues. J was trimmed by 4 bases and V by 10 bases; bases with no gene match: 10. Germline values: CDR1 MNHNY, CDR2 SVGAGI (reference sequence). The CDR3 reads CANMDGTGSETQYF. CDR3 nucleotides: TGTGCCAACATGGATGGGACAGGGTCAGAGACCCAGTACTTC.

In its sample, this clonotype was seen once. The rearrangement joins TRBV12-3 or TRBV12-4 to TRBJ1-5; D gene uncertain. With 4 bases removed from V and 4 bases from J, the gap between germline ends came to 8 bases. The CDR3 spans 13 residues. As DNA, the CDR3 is TGTGCCAGCAGTTATTCTCGGAATCAGCCCCAGCATTTT. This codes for CASSYSRNQPQHF.

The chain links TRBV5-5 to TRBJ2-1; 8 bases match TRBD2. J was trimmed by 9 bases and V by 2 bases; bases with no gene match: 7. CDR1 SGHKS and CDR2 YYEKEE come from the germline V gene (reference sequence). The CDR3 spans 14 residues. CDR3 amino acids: CASSFWAGGAEQFF. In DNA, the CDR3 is TGTGCCAGCAGCTTTTGGGCGGGAGGCGCTGAGCAGTTCTTC.

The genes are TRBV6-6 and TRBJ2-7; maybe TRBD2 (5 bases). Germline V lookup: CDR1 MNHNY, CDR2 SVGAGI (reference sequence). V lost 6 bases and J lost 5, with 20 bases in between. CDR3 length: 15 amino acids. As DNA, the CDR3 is TGTGCCAGCAGCGACTCGGGGAGCAGGTCCGACGAGCAGTACTTC. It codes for CASSDSGSRSDEQYF.

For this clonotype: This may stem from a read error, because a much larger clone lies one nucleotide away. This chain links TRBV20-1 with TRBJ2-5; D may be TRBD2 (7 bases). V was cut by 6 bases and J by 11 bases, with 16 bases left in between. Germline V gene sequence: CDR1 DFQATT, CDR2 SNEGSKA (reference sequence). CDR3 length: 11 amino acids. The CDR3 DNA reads TGCAGTGCCTACGGGGGGCGTGAGCAGTACTTC. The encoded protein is CSAYGGREQYF.

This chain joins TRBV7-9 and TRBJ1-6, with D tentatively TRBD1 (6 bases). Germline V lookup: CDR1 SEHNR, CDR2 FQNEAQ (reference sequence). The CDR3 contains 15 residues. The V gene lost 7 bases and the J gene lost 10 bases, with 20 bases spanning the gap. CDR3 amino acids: CASIPSGQLRSPLHF. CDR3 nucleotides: TGTGCCAGCATCCCCTCGGGACAATTGAGATCACCCCTCCACTTT.

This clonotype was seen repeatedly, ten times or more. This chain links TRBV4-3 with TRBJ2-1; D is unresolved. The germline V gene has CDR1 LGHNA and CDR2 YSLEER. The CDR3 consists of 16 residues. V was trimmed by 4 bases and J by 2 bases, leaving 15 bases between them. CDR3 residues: CASSRFSDRTYNEQFF. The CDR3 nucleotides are TGCGCCAGCAGCCGATTCTCTGACCGGACCTACAATGAGCAGTTCTTC.

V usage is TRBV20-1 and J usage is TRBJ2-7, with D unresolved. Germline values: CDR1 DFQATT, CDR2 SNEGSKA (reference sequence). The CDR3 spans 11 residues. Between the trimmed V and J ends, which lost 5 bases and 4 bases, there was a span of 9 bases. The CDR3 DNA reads TGCAGTGCTGGCAGTGGTTACGAGCAGTACTTC. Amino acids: CSAGSGYEQYF.

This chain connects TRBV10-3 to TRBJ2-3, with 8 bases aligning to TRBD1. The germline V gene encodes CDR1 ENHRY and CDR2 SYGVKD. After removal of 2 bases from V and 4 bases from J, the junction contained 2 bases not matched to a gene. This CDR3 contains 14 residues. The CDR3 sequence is CAISERQGSDTQYF. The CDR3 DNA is TGTGCCATCAGTGAGAGACAGGGGTCAGATACGCAGTATTTT.

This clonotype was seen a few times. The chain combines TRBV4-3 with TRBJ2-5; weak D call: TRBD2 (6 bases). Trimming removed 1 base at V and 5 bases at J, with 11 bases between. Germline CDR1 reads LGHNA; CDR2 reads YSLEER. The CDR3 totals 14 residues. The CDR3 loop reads CASSQGTTRETQYF. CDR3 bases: TGCGCCAGCAGCCAAGGGACTACAAGGGAGACCCAGTACTTC.

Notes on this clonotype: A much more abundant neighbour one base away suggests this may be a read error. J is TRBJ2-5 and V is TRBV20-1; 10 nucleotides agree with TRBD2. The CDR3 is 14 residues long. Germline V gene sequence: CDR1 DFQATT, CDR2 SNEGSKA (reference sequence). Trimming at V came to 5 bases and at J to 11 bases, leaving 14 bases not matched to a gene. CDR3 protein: CSASAGGLHNEQYF. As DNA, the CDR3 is TGCAGTGCTTCAGCGGGGGGGCTCCACAATGAGCAGTACTTC.

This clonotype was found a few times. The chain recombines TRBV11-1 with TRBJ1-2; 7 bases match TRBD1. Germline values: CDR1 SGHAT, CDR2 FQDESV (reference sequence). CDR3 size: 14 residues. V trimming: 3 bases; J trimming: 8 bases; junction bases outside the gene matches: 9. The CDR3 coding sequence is TGTGCCAGCAGCTTGACAGGGTCACTGTTAGGCTACACCTTC. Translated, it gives CASSLTGSLLGYTF.

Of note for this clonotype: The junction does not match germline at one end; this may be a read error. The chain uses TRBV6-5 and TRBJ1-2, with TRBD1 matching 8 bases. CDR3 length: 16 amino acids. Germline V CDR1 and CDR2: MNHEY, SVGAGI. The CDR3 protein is CASSPDRERNGYGYTF. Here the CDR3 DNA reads TGCGCCAGCAGTCCGGACAGGGAGAGGAATGGGTATGGCTACACCTTC.

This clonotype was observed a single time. The CDR3 DNA reads as TGTGCCAGCAGCGTAGAACGGGTCAACAATGAGCAGTTCTTC. It encodes CASSVERVNNEQFF. The rearrangement joins TRBV7-2 to TRBJ2-1; D unclear. CDR3 length: 14 residues. V was cut by 5 bases and J by 5 bases, with 13 bases left in between. CDR1 is SGHTA, CDR2 FQGNSA, per germline.

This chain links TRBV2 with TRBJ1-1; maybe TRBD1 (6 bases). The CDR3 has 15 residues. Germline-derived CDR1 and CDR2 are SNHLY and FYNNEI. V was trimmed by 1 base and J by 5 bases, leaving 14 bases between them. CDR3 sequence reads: CASSEGGARWTEAFF. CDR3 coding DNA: TGTGCCAGCAGTGAAGGGGGGGCGAGGTGGACTGAAGCTTTCTTT.